Below are 32 T cell receptor beta chains sequenced from a single sample in a study of immune evolution from preneoplasia to lung adenocarcinoma. The assay was immunoSEQ multiplex PCR, and TCRdb's table has in-frame clones only and misses some. The data hold about 6,400 clones, with 70% to 90% observed a single time. Material: FFPE adjacent normal lung tissue. These receptor sequences come from a donor at least 70 years old with lung adenocarcinoma.

The chain carries TRBV12-5 and TRBJ2-3, with D possibly TRBD1 on 5 matching bases. CDR1 and CDR2 (germline): LGHNT, FRNRAP. The CDR3 spans 14 residues. V was trimmed by 6 bases and J by 0 bases, leaving 10 bases between them. The CDR3, as DNA: TGTGCTAGTGGCCCCGGACAAAGCACAGATACGCAGTATTTT. Amino acids: CASGPGQSTDTQYF.

The V and J genes are TRBV7-2 and TRBJ1-1; D might be TRBD1 (5 bases). Trimming removed 1 base from V and 5 bases from J, with 14 bases in between. The CDR3 loop spans 15 amino acids. Germline CDR1 is SGHTA and CDR2 is FQGNSA. The CDR3 region has the DNA TGTGCCAGCAGCTTAGGGGGGGGGTTCCCGACTGAAGCTTTCTTT. This codes for CASSLGGGFPTEAFF.

By sample fraction, this clone is medium-sized. The chain combines TRBV2 with TRBJ2-2, with 7 bases aligning to TRBD2. With 3 bases clipped from V and 4 bases from J, the junction kept 8 bases outside the gene matches. Germline CDR1 SNHLY, CDR2 FYNNEI. This CDR3 comprises 16 residues. DNA of the CDR3: TGTGCCAGCAGTGACGGGACTACTCCCAGCACCGGGGAGCTGTTTTTT. Its protein is CASSDGTTPSTGELFF.

The CDR3 region has the DNA TGTGCCAGCAGTCATGGTGGTAGCAATCAGCCCCAGCATTTT. Its translation: CASSHGGSNQPQHF. The chain recombines TRBV27 with TRBJ1-5, with D hard to call. Trimming took off 5 bases at V and 0 bases at J, with 8 bases between the two ends. The CDR3 extends over 14 amino acids. From germline, CDR1 is MNHEY and CDR2 SMNVEV (reference sequence).

CDR3 DNA sequence: TGTGCCAGCAGCGAAGAGAACCAAGAGACCCAGTACTTC. Its protein is CASSEENQETQYF. This chain links TRBV27 with TRBJ2-5; D remains unclear. V lost 6 bases to trimming and J lost 0 bases, with 8 bases between them. Germline V gives CDR1 MNHEY, CDR2 SMNVEV (reference sequence). The CDR3 runs 13 residues.

The chain links TRBV10-3 to TRBJ2-2; 9 positions agree with TRBD1. V shed 3 bases and J 8 bases; nucleotides not matched to a gene: 7. CDR1 is ENHRY, CDR2 SYGVKD, per germline. The CDR3 extends over 15 amino acids. CDR3 sequence (DNA): TGTGCCATCAGTGAACAAACAGGGGGCGGAGGGGAGCTGTTTTTT. Translating gives CAISEQTGGGGELFF.

This chain uses TRBV18 with TRBJ2-7; TRBD1 matches at 9 bases. CDR1 is KGHSH and CDR2 is LQKENI in the germline V gene. The trim removed 4 bases at V and 6 bases at J, leaving 4 bases unmatched. This CDR3 is built from 13 residues. In DNA, the CDR3 is TGTGCCAGCTCACGGGACAGGGAAGGCGAGCAGTACTTC. Amino acid sequence: CASSRDREGEQYF.

This chain connects TRBV18 to TRBJ1-1, with TRBD1 identical over 9 bases. Germline assignment: CDR1 KGHSH and CDR2 LQKENI. This CDR3 has 15 residues. The V gene end was trimmed by 5 bases and the J gene end by 1 base; junction bases not matched to a gene: 5. The CDR3 nucleotides are TGTGCCAGCTCAGGACAGGGGTCAGGGAACACTGAAGCTTTCTTT. As protein: CASSGQGSGNTEAFF.

The chain joins TRBV10-3 to TRBJ2-5; the D gene is possibly TRBD1 (6 bases). The CDR3 is 17 amino acids. V lost 2 bases, J lost 4 bases, and 20 bases lay in between. Germline CDR1 ENHRY, CDR2 SYGVKD. The CDR3 reads CAISEIATGMLGETQYF. CDR3 sequence (DNA): TGTGCCATCAGTGAGATAGCCACAGGGATGCTGGGAGAGACCCAGTACTTC.

In its sample, this clone was seen once. The chain recombines TRBV27 with TRBJ1-1; 11 bases match TRBD1. Germline CDR1 is MNHEY and CDR2 is SMNVEV (reference sequence). V trimming: 2 bases; J trimming: 7 bases; junction bases outside the gene matches: 6. The CDR3 is 15 residues long. CDR3 residues: CASSLTPGTGGEAFF. For the CDR3, the DNA is TGTGCCAGCAGTTTAACCCCTGGGACAGGGGGTGAAGCTTTCTTT.

This chain joins TRBV29-1 and TRBJ1-4; D is ambiguous. The CDR3 covers 12 residues. CDR1 is SQVTM and CDR2 is ANQGSEA in the germline V gene. V lost 7 bases and J 8 bases, leaving 14 bases between the germline ends. In DNA, the CDR3 is TGCAGCGCGGCAGACACCCAAGAAAAACTGTTTTTT. Residues: CSAADTQEKLFF.

The chain employs TRBV18 and TRBJ2-7; D possibly corresponds to TRBD1 (5 bases). The CDR3 length is 13 residues. Trimming stripped 2 bases from V and 4 bases from J, with 9 bases between. Germline V CDR1 and CDR2: KGHSH, LQKENI. The CDR3 DNA reads as TGTGCCAGCTCACCAGGACAAAATTACGAGCAGTACTTC. This encodes CASSPGQNYEQYF.

The rearrangement uses TRBV7-3 and TRBJ2-5; possibly TRBD1 for D (8 bases). CDR1 is SGHTA, CDR2 FQGTGA, per germline. The CDR3 is 15 residues long. V was clipped by 4 bases and J by 5 bases, with 17 bases between them. The CDR3 region has the DNA TGTGCCAGCAGCTCCGGACTACAGGGGGGGGAGACCCAGTACTTC. It encodes CASSSGLQGGETQYF.

This chain joins TRBV29-1 and TRBJ2-1, with TRBD2 matching over 12 bases. This CDR3 is built from 15 residues. V lost 3 bases, J lost 4 bases, and 4 bases stayed unmatched. Germline V CDR1 and CDR2: SQVTM, ANQGSEA. This CDR3 is CSVETSGSTYNEQFF. DNA for the CDR3: TGCAGCGTTGAGACTAGCGGGAGTACATACAATGAGCAGTTCTTC.

The gene calls are TRBV18 and TRBJ2-3; D remains unclear. Germline CDR1 KGHSH, CDR2 LQKENI. V lost 5 bases and J 2 bases, leaving 11 bases between the germline ends. The CDR3 is 14 amino acids. In DNA form, the CDR3 reads TGTGCCAGCTCAGCTAGAGCTGACACAGATACGCAGTATTTT. Translating gives CASSARADTDTQYF.

The CDR3 nucleotides are TGTGCCAGCAGCTTAGATTGGGGACTGGAGCAGTACTTC. Amino acid sequence: CASSLDWGLEQYF. V usage is TRBV7-2 and J usage is TRBJ2-7; D may be TRBD2 (6 bases). V was clipped by 1 base and J by 7 bases, with 11 bases between them. CDR1 and CDR2 (germline): SGHTA, FQGNSA. The CDR3 spans 13 residues.

This rearrangement joins TRBV5-1 to TRBJ1-4; D remains ambiguous. CDR1 is SGHRS, CDR2 YFSETQ, per germline. The CDR3 is 14 amino acids. The ends were cut back, 1 base at V and 4 bases at J, with 8 bases in the middle. The CDR3 spells CASSLRGINEKLFF. CDR3 sequence (DNA): TGCGCCAGCAGCTTGAGAGGAATTAATGAAAAACTGTTTTTT.

The CDR3 DNA follows: TGCGCCAGCAGCCGCGGACAGGGGGCATCGAACACCGGGGAGCTGTTTTTT. Translating gives CASSRGQGASNTGELFF. The V call is TRBV4-3, the J call TRBJ2-2; 11 bases are a match to TRBD1. From germline, CDR1 is LGHNA and CDR2 YSLEER. This CDR3 comprises 17 residues. J gave up 0 bases and V 4 bases, and 4 bases lay outside the gene matches.

The chain recombines TRBV18 with TRBJ1-3, with TRBD1 as a possible D gene (5 bases). This CDR3 region has 15 residues. The V end was cut by 2 bases, the J end by 3 bases, with 11 bases between. CDR1 is KGHSH and CDR2 is LQKENI in the germline V gene. CDR3 in DNA: TGTGCCAGCTCACCAGGTTCCGGGGGTGGAAACACCATATATTTT. Protein product: CASSPGSGGGNTIYF.

This chain links TRBV6-6 with TRBJ2-1; 11 nucleotides agree with TRBD2. V lost 6 bases to trimming and J lost 4 bases; unmatched junction nucleotides: 5. The CDR3 is 15 amino acids. In germline, CDR1 is MNHNY, CDR2 SVGAGI (reference sequence). This CDR3 is CASSTGTSGYNEQFF. CDR3 nucleotides: TGTGCCAGCAGCACCGGGACTAGCGGATACAATGAGCAGTTCTTC.

J is TRBJ2-5 and V is TRBV29-1, with D possibly matching TRBD2 (5 bases). Germline CDR1 is SQVTM and CDR2 is ANQGSEA. The length of the CDR3 is 14 residues. Trimming pared 3 bases from V and 1 base from J, leaving 12 bases between. CDR3 sequence reads: CSVEIATAQETQYF. The CDR3, as DNA: TGCAGCGTTGAGATAGCGACCGCCCAAGAGACCCAGTACTTC.

Remarks on this clone: The sample contains more than one DNA sequence encoding this CDR3. The chain recombines TRBV4-3 with TRBJ2-1; 7 bases fit TRBD2. This CDR3 has 15 residues. V lost 1 base and J lost 4; bases outside the gene matches: 4. Germline assignment: CDR1 LGHNA and CDR2 YSLEER. The CDR3 region is CASSQGGGGYNEQFF. As DNA, the CDR3 is TGCGCCAGCAGCCAAGGTGGGGGGGGGTACAATGAGCAGTTCTTC.

V is TRBV30 and J is TRBJ2-5; possibly TRBD2 for D (6 bases). CDR3 size: 14 residues. Germline V gene lookup returns CDR1 GTSNPN and CDR2 SVGIG (reference sequence). V lost 0 bases to trimming and J lost 3 bases, with 11 bases between them. This CDR3 is CAWSVTGVKETQYF. As DNA, the CDR3 is TGTGCCTGGAGTGTAACGGGAGTAAAAGAGACCCAGTACTTC.

The V call is TRBV11-3, the J call TRBJ1-1; D call uncertain. The ends were cut back, 5 bases at V and 2 bases at J, with 9 bases in the middle. Germline V gene data show CDR1 as SGHNT and CDR2 as YENEEA. The CDR3 runs to 13 residues. The CDR3 spells CASSREPNTEAFF. CDR3 nucleotides: TGTGCCAGCAGCCGGGAGCCCAACACTGAAGCTTTCTTT.

This chain connects TRBV9 to TRBJ1-4; D is possibly TRBD1 (5 bases). V gave up 4 bases and J gave up 3 bases, with 16 bases separating them. The CDR3 is 16 amino acids. Germline V gives CDR1 SGDLS, CDR2 YYNGEE. Written as DNA, the CDR3 is TGTGCCAGCAGCCAAGGTCGGGGGGTAGCTAATGAAAAACTGTTTTTT. It codes for CASSQGRGVANEKLFF.

The CDR3 DNA is TGTGCCTGGAGGATGACAGGGGCCTCGAATGGCTACACCTTC. It translates to CAWRMTGASNGYTF. The chain links TRBV30 to TRBJ1-2, with 8 positions matching TRBD1. Germline CDR1 GTSNPN, CDR2 SVGIG (reference sequence). The CDR3 is made up of 14 amino acids. J was trimmed by 6 bases and V by 3 bases; bases with no gene match: 9.

A single count supports this clone. The chain has TRBV11-2 and TRBJ2-3; D is possibly TRBD1 or TRBD2 (5 bases each). V was cut by 5 bases and J by 0 bases, with 12 bases left in between. Germline CDR1 and CDR2: SGHAT and FQNNGV. The length of the CDR3 is 15 residues. The DNA for the CDR3 is TGTGCCAGCAGCCCGGGGACGGGAAGCACAGATACGCAGTATTTT. Translation: CASSPGTGSTDTQYF.

The chain couples TRBV20-1 to TRBJ2-1, with unresolved D. Between the trimmed V and J ends, which lost 3 bases and 8 bases, there was a span of 8 bases. Germline V lookup: CDR1 DFQATT, CDR2 SNEGSKA (reference sequence). CDR3 length: 11 residues. DNA for the CDR3: TGCAGTGCTAGGGGCTATGATGAGCAGTTCTTC. Translating it yields CSARGYDEQFF.

The rearrangement joins TRBV5-5 to TRBJ2-7, with 15 bases identical to TRBD2. The CDR3 loop spans 14 amino acids. CDR1 is SGHKS and CDR2 is YYEKEE in the germline V gene (reference sequence). V was clipped by 5 bases and J by 6 bases; unmatched bases: 3. CDR3 bases: TGTGCCAGCAGGGAGGGACTAGCGGGAGGCGAGCAGTACTTC. This translates into CASREGLAGGEQYF.

This clone was detected only a few times. The rearrangement uses TRBV4-2 and TRBJ1-4; 9 bases fit TRBD1. The CDR3 is 16 residues long. CDR1 LGHNA and CDR2 YNFKEQ come from the germline V gene. Trimming removed 0 bases from V and 7 bases from J; junction bases left unmatched: 6. The CDR3 DNA reads TGTGCCAGCAGCCAAGATCTTGGGACAGGGAGTGAAAAACTGTTTTTT. It yields the protein CASSQDLGTGSEKLFF.

The chain is built from TRBV7-2 and TRBJ2-2; 7 nucleotides align to TRBD1. Germline V CDR1 and CDR2: SGHTA, FQGNSA. J was trimmed by 0 bases and V by 1 base; bases with no gene match: 8. The CDR3 runs to 18 residues. The CDR3 here is CASSLGGAGGSNTGELFF. The DNA for the CDR3 is TGTGCCAGCAGCTTAGGAGGAGCAGGGGGTTCGAACACCGGGGAGCTGTTTTTT.

This chain links TRBV2 with TRBJ1-1; no clear D gene. Trimming stripped 9 bases from V and 3 bases from J, with 8 bases between. The CDR3 is made up of 11 amino acids. Germline V lookup: CDR1 SNHLY, CDR2 FYNNEI. CDR3 sequence: CASRPDTEAFF. The CDR3 DNA reads as TGTGCCAGTCGCCCCGACACTGAAGCTTTCTTT.